These 16 T cell receptor beta chains were sequenced from one sample in a study of T cells in Graves' hyperthyroidism and ophthalmopathy. Researchers took RNA transcripts and amplified the TCR beta CDR3 regions from them. A set of HTBI primers served as the primers for a first-round RT-PCR of the TCR CDR3. TCRdb called the multiplex PCR reads again in MiXCR, with one record for every CDR3 protein. In the table there are about 260,000 distinct CDR3 sequences, about a sixth of which are singletons. The material sequenced was blood. Every receptor here comes from a young woman with Graves' ophthalmopathy.

The table lists this clonotype with many counts. The chain employs TRBV20-1 and TRBJ2-7, with D perhaps assigned TRBD1 or TRBD2 (6 bases each). Per the germline V gene, CDR1 is DFQATT and CDR2 is SNEGSKA (reference sequence). The CDR3 is 12 amino acids. Trimming took off 6 bases at V and 2 bases at J, with 11 bases between the two ends. This CDR3 is CSARGQTYEQYF. The DNA of the CDR3 is TGCAGTGCGCGGGGACAAACCTACGAGCAGTACTTC.

Details on this clonotype: It may be a read error: a sequence one base away is much more abundant. The chain employs TRBV5-6 and TRBJ2-1; D could derive from TRBD1 or TRBD2 (5 bases each). This CDR3 spans 13 amino acids. V was cut by 0 bases and J by 12 bases, with 13 bases left in between. Per germline, CDR1 SGHDT and CDR2 YYEEEE. The CDR3 loop is CASSLDVGVVQFF. For the CDR3, the DNA is TGTGCCAGCAGCTTGGATGTGGGGGTCGTGCAGTTCTTC.

This clonotype has a count of ten or more. This sequence joins TRBV11-2 and TRBJ1-6, with TRBD1 matching 7 bases. The V segment lost 1 base and the J segment 3 bases; nucleotides outside the gene matches: 3. The germline V gene encodes CDR1 SGHAT and CDR2 FQNNGV. The CDR3 extends over 16 amino acids. CDR3 nucleotide sequence: TGTGCCAGCAGCTTAGGGGGACAGATCTATAATTCACCCCTCCACTTT. Translated: CASSLGGQIYNSPLHF.

This clonotype appeared many times. The chain combines TRBV29-1 with TRBJ1-5, with a weak D call TRBD1 (5 bases). This CDR3 region has 16 residues. Germline V CDR1 and CDR2: SQVTM, ANQGSEA. Trimming took 2 bases from V and 8 from J, leaving 22 bases between them. This CDR3 reads CSVEKWVDSQGEPQHF. CDR3 nucleotides: TGCAGCGTTGAAAAGTGGGTCGACAGCCAGGGAGAGCCCCAGCATTTT.

This clonotype was observed many times. J is TRBJ1-6 and V is TRBV2; TRBD1 matches 9 bases. Germline V CDR1 and CDR2: SNHLY, FYNNEI. This CDR3 is 15 amino acids long. J lost 7 bases, V lost 5 bases, and 6 bases had no gene match. Written as DNA, the CDR3 is TGTGCCAGCAGTTACAGGGGGCGTATGAATTCACCCCTCCACTTT. This encodes CASSYRGRMNSPLHF.

The V gene is TRBV19, the J gene TRBJ2-1; D is possibly TRBD2 (6 bases). Germline CDR1 reads LNHDA; CDR2 reads SQIVND (reference sequence). Between the trimmed V and J ends, which lost 10 bases and 9 bases, there was a span of 19 bases. The CDR3 runs to 13 residues. The CDR3 DNA is TGTGCCACCGCGGGGAGCGGAGAGATTGAGCAGTTCTTC. Amino acid sequence: CATAGSGEIEQFF. Full variable domain (rest looked up from reference TRBV19 and TRBJ2-1): DGGITQSPKYLFRKEGQNVTLSCEQNLNHDAMYWYRQDPGQGLRLIYYSQIVNDFQKGDIAEGYSVSREKKESFPLTVTSAQKNPTAFYLCATAGSGEIEQFFGPGTRLTVL.

This clonotype was seen many times. As DNA, the CDR3 is TGTGCCAGTAGTATAAACCCCGCGGGTGGGACCACTGAAGCTTTCTTT. It encodes CASSINPAGGTTEAFF. The chain has TRBV19 and TRBJ1-1; D possibly corresponds to TRBD1 (5 bases). Germline lookup yields CDR1 LNHDA and CDR2 SQIVND (reference sequence). The CDR3 has 16 amino acids. The V end lost 2 bases, the J end lost 4 bases, and 17 bases lay between the germline ends.

The rearrangement joins TRBV9 to TRBJ2-2; D is ambiguous. V was pared by 0 bases and J by 2 bases, with 8 bases between. The germline V gene encodes CDR1 SGDLS and CDR2 YYNGEE. The CDR3 contains 15 residues. This CDR3 is CASSVDITNTGELFF. The CDR3 coding sequence is TGTGCCAGCAGCGTAGACATTACTAACACCGGGGAGCTGTTTTTT.

This clonotype has at least ten counts. J is TRBJ1-5 and V is TRBV28; TRBD1 aligns across 11 bases. This CDR3 comprises 18 residues. Germline-derived CDR1 and CDR2 are MDHEN and SYDVKM. Germline trimming cut 4 bases from V and 0 bases from J; bases unmatched to any gene: 8. The CDR3 here is CASSSLGTGGNSNQPQHF. The CDR3 coding sequence is TGTGCCAGCAGTTCTCTCGGGACAGGGGGAAATAGCAATCAGCCCCAGCATTTT.

This clonotype was seen more than once but under ten times. This chain links TRBV27 with TRBJ2-4; D gene ambiguous. Trimming removed 3 bases at V and 8 bases at J, with 11 bases between. Per germline, CDR1 MNHEY and CDR2 SMNVEV (reference sequence). The length of the CDR3 is 13 residues. The CDR3: CASSLGSEYIQYF. In nucleotides, the CDR3 is TGTGCCAGCAGTTTGGGGTCGGAGTACATTCAGTACTTC.

Note on this clonotype: A clone one base away is much larger, so this may be a read error. The chain is built from TRBV7-3 and TRBJ2-7; a weak D match, TRBD2 (7 bases). V was clipped by 5 bases and J by 0 bases, with 20 bases between them. CDR3 length: 17 amino acids. The germline gives CDR1 SGHTA, CDR2 FQGTGA. The CDR3 loop is CASSHNWGGGSSYEQYF. Here the CDR3 DNA reads TGTGCCAGCAGCCACAACTGGGGAGGGGGTAGCTCCTACGAGCAGTACTTC.

As concerns this clonotype: An end of the junction does not agree with germline; a read error may underlie this. The V and J genes are TRBV5-1 and TRBJ2-6, with TRBD1 as a possible D gene (6 bases). This CDR3 comprises 13 residues. Looked up from germline, CDR1 is SGHRS and CDR2 is YFSETQ. The CDR3 sequence is CATAGAGANVLTF. In DNA form, the CDR3 reads TGTGCCACCGCAGGGGCTGGGGCCAACGTCCTGACTTTC.

This clonotype has at least ten counts. CDR3 in amino acids: CASSYSWGQGARNTEAFF. As DNA, the CDR3 is TGTGCCAGCAGTTACTCTTGGGGACAGGGGGCGCGGAACACTGAAGCTTTCTTT. V is TRBV6-6 and J is TRBJ1-1; 12 positions match TRBD1. Germline assignment: CDR1 MNHNY and CDR2 SVGAGI (reference sequence). This CDR3 is built from 18 residues. V was clipped by 0 bases and J by 1 base; unmatched bases: 6.

At least ten counts were recorded for this clonotype. This chain joins TRBV28 and TRBJ2-3, with 9 nucleotides matching TRBD1. CDR3 length: 14 amino acids. From germline, CDR1 is MDHEN and CDR2 SYDVKM. Unmatched junction bases numbered 12, after V lost 9 bases and J lost 8 bases. This CDR3 is CASNGGQGMVTQYF. The CDR3 nucleotides are TGTGCCAGTAATGGGGGACAGGGAATGGTTACGCAGTATTTT.

This clonotype was recorded many times. J is TRBJ2-4 and V is TRBV11-2, with TRBD1 as a possible D gene (5 bases). The CDR3 is made up of 14 amino acids. V was clipped by 4 bases and J by 0 bases, with 7 bases between them. Germline V gene sequence: CDR1 SGHAT, CDR2 FQNNGV. The CDR3, as DNA: TGTGCCAGCAGCTCACAGGTAGCCAAAAACATTCAGTACTTC. This gives the protein CASSSQVAKNIQYF.

This clonotype appeared many times. J is TRBJ1-5 and V is TRBV28; D call uncertain. Germline CDR1 and CDR2: MDHEN and SYDVKM. V lost 5 bases to trimming and J lost 2 bases, with 19 bases between them. The CDR3 is 17 amino acids. The CDR3 here is CASSTIPGLGGNQPQHF. The CDR3 DNA sequence: TGTGCCAGCAGTACAATACCGGGCCTCGGGGGCAATCAGCCCCAGCATTTT.